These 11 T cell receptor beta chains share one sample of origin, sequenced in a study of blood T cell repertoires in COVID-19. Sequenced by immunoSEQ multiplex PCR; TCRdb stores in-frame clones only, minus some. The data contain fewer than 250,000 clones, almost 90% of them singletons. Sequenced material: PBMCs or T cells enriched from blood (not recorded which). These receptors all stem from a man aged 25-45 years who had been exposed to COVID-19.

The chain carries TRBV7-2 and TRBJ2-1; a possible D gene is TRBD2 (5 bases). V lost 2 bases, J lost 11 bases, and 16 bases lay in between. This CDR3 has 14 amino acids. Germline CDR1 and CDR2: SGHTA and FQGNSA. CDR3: CASSLSNRAVKQFF. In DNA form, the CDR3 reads TGTGCCAGCAGCTTAAGTAATCGAGCGGTTAAGCAGTTCTTC.

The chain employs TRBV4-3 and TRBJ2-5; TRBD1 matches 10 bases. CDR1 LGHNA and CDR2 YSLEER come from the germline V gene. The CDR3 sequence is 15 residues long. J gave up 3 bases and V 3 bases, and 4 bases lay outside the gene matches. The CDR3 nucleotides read TGCGCCAGCAGCCAGGGACAGGGGCTAGAAGAGACCCAGTACTTC. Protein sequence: CASSQGQGLEETQYF.

Here the CDR3 DNA reads TGTGCCAGCAGCTCGAGGGTAGATACGCAGTATTTT. This gives the protein CASSSRVDTQYF. This rearrangement joins TRBV6-2 or TRBV6-3 to TRBJ2-3; D is possibly TRBD2 (5 bases). Trimming took off 6 bases at V and 5 bases at J, with 9 bases between the two ends. The CDR3 loop spans 12 amino acids. Germline V lookup: CDR1 MNHEY, CDR2 SVGEGT.

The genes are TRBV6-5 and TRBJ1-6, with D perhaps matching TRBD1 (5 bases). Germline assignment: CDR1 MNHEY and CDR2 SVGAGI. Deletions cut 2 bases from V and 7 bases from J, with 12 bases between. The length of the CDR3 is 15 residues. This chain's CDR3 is CASSYEQGRNSPLHF. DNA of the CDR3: TGTGCCAGCAGTTACGAGCAGGGAAGAAATTCACCCCTCCACTTT.

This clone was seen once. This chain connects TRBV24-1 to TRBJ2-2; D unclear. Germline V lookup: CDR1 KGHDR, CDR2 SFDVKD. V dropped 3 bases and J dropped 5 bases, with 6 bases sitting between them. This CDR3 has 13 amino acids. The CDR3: CATSDLLTGELFF. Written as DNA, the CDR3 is TGTGCCACCAGTGATCTATTAACCGGGGAGCTGTTTTTT.

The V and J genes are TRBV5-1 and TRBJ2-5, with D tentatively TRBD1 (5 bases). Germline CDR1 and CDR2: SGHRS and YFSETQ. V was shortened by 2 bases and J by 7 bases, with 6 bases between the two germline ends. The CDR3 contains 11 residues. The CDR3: CASSFTGTQYF. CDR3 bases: TGCGCCAGCAGCTTCACAGGGACCCAGTACTTC.

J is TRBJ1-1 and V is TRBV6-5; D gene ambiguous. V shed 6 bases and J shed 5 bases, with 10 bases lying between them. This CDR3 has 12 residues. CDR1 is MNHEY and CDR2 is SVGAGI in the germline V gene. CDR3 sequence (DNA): TGTGCCAGCAGACACCGATGGACTGAAGCTTTCTTT. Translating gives CASRHRWTEAFF.

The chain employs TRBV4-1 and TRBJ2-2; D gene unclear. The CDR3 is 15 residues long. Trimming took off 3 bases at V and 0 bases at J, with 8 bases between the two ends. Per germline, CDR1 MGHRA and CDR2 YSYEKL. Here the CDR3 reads CASSHPAANTGELFF. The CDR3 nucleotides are TGCGCCAGCAGCCACCCCGCAGCGAACACCGGGGAGCTGTTTTTT.

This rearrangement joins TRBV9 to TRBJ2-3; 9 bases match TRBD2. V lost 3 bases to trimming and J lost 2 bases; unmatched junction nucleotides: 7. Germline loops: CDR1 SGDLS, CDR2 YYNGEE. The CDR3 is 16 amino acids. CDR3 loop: CASSGGLASLTDTQYF. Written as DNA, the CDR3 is TGTGCCAGCAGCGGTGGACTAGCGAGCCTCACAGATACGCAGTATTTT.

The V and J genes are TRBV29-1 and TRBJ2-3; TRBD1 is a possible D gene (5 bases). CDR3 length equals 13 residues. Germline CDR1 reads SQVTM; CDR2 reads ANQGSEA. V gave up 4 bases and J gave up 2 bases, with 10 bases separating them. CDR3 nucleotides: TGCAGCGTTGGACAGTGGGACACAGATACGCAGTATTTT. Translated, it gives CSVGQWDTDTQYF.

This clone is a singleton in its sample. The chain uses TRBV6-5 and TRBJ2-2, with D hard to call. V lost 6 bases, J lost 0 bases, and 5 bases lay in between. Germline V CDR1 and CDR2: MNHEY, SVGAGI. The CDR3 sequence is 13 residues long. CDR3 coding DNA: TGTGCCAGCAGGGCTTCGAACACCGGGGAGCTGTTTTTT. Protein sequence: CASRASNTGELFF.